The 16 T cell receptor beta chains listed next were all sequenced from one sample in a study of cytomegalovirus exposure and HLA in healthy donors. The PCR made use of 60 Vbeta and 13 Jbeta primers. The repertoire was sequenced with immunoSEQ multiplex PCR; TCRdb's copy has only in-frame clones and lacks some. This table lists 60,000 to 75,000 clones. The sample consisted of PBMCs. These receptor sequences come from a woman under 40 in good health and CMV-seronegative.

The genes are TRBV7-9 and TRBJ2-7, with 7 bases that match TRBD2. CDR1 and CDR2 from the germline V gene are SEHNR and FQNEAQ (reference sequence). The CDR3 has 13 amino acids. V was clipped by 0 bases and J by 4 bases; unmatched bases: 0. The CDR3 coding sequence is TGTGCCAGCAGCTTAGCGGGGGGGTACGAGCAGTACTTC. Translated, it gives CASSLAGGYEQYF.

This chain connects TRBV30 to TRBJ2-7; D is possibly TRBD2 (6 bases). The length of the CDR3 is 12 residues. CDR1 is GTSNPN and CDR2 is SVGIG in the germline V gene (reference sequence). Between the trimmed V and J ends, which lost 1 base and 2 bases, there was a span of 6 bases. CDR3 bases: TGTGCCTGGAGTGGGGGGGCCTACGAGCAGTACTTC. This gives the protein CAWSGGAYEQYF.

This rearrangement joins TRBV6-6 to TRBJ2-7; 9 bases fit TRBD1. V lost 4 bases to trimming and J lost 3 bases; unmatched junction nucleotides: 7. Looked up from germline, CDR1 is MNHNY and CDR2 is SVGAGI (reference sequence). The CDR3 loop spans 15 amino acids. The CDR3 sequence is CASSSPQGASYEQYF. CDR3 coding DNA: TGTGCCAGCAGTTCGCCACAGGGGGCGAGCTACGAGCAGTACTTC.

Here the CDR3 reads CASSTKPAGGPGELFF. The CDR3 coding sequence is TGTGCCAGCTCAACAAAACCAGCGGGGGGGCCCGGGGAGCTGTTTTTT. This chain links TRBV18 with TRBJ2-2, with TRBD2 identical over 10 bases. The V and J ends lost 5 bases and 6 bases, in that order; junction bases with no gene match: 9. This CDR3 contains 16 residues. The germline CDR1 and CDR2 sequences are KGHSH and LQKENI.

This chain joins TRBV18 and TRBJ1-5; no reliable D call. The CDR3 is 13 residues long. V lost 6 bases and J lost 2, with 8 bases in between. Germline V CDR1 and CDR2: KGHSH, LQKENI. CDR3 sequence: CASSPGGNQPQHF. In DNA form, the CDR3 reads TGTGCCAGCTCGCCGGGAGGCAATCAGCCCCAGCATTTT.

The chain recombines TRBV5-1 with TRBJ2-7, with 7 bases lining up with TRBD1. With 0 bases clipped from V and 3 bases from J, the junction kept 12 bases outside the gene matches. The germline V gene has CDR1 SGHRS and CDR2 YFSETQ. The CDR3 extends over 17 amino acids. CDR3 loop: CASSLAGSAGGVYEQYF. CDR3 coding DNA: TGCGCCAGCAGCTTGGCCGGGTCAGCAGGGGGTGTCTACGAGCAGTACTTC.

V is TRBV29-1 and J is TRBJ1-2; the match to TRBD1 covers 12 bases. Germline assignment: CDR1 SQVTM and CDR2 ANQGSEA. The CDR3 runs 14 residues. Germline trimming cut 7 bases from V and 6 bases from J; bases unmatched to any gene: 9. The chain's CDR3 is CSAPSGTGGNGYTF. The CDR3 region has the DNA TGCAGCGCCCCGTCGGGGACAGGGGGCAATGGCTACACCTTC.

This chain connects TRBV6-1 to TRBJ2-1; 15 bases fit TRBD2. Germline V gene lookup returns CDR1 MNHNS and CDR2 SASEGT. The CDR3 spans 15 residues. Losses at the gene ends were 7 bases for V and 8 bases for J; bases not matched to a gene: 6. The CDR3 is CASKGTSGRIYEQFF. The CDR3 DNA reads TGTGCCAGCAAGGGGACTAGCGGGAGGATATATGAGCAGTTCTTC.

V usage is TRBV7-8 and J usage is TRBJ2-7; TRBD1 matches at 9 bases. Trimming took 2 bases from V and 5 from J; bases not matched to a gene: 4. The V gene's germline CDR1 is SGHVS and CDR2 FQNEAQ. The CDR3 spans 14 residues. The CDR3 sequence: CASSLWGQGNEQYF. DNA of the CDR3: TGTGCCAGCAGCTTATGGGGACAGGGAAACGAGCAGTACTTC.

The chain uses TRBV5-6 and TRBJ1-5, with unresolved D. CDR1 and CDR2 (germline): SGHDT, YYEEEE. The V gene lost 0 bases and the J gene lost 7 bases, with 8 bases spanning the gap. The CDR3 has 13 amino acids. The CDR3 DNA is TGTGCCAGCAGCTTGGGGGCAGGCCAGCCCCAGCATTTT. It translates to CASSLGAGQPQHF.

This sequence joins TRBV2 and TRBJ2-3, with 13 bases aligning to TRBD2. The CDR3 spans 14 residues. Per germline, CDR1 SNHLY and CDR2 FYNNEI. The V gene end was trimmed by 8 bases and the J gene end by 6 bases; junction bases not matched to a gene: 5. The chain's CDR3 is CASARTSGSDTQYF. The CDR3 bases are TGTGCCAGCGCAAGGACTAGCGGGAGTGATACGCAGTATTTT.

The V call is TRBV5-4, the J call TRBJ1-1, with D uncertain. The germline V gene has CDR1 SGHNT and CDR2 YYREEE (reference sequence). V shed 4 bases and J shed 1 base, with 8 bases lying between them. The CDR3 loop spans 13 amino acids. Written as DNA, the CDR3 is TGTGCCAGCAGCACACACAGGAACACTGAAGCTTTCTTT. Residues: CASSTHRNTEAFF. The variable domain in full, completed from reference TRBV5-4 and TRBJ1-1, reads ETGVTQSPTHLIKTRGQQVTLRCSSQSGHNTVSWYQQALGQGPQFIFQYYREEENGRGNFPPRFSGLQFPNYSSELNVNALELDDSALYLCASSTHRNTEAFFGQGTRLTVV.

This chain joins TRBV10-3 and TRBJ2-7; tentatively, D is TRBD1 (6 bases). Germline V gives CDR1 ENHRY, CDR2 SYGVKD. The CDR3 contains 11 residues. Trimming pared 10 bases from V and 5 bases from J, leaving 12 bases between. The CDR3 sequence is CASTGSNEQYF. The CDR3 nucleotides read TGTGCCAGCACAGGGTCTAACGAGCAGTACTTC.

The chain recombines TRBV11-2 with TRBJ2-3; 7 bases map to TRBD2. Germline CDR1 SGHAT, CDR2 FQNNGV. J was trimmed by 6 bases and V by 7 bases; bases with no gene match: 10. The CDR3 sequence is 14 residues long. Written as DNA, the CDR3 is TGTGCCAGCACCCCAACCCGTAGCGGGGATACGCAGTATTTT. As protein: CASTPTRSGDTQYF.

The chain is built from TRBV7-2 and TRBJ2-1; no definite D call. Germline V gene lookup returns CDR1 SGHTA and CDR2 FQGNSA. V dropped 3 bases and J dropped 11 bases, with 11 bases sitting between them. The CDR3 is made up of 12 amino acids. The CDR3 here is CASSFVASKQFF. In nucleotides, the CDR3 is TGTGCCAGCAGCTTCGTCGCCAGTAAGCAGTTCTTC.

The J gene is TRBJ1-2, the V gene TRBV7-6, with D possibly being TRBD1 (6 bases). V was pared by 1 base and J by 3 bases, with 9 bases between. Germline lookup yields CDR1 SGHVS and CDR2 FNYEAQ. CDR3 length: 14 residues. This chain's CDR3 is CASSLVAGDYGYTF. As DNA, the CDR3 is TGTGCCAGCAGCTTAGTGGCAGGGGACTATGGCTACACCTTC.